This TCR beta chain originates from a study of identical twins listed by TCRdb under 2016. Study-wide context: To test whether fetal clonotypes persist, this study deep-sequenced TCR alpha and beta repertoires from monozygotic twins, from unrelated adults of various ages, and from cord blood. To rule out contamination, replicate twin experiments were performed at different times with different library preparation protocols. Broad study findings and their caveats: Abundant cord blood beta clonotypes had fewer insertions, young adult naive repertoires showed a similar but weaker trend, and memory repertoires showed no such trend. Because the same donors could not be followed over many years, conclusions were based on cross-sectional statistical analysis. Invariant T cells such as MAIT and iNKT could partly confound zero-insertion analyses, though diverse VJ usage argued against this for most clonotypes. Out-of-frame TCR alpha sharing in monozygotic twins was systematically underestimated by recombination models, whereas sharing between unrelated individuals was in agreement with the recombination models. Compared with coincidental sharing between unrelated individuals, out-of-frame TCR alpha sequences shared between twins had an excess of sequences with low generation probability. Excess twin sharing in beta out-of-frame sequences was weaker because fewer shared sequences lowered the signal-to-noise ratio.

Every donor was a healthy Caucasian. Libraries were constructed by 5' RACE. The listed sequencing device is Illumina HiSeq 2000. A universal primer binding site was introduced by template switching, and a unique molecular identifier was present in the final cDNA, enabling accurate counting of TCR cDNA molecules. Specific primers in the conserved constant-segment region were used to synthesize first-strand cDNA for TCR alpha and beta chains. To control for contamination, every cDNA library was double barcoded, receiving both a SMART-Mk sample barcode and Illumina barcodes. TruSeq adapter sequences, together with Illumina sample barcodes, were added in two successive PCR steps. TCR alpha and beta cDNA libraries were sequenced on the Illumina HiSeq platform with custom primers. In the paper's pipeline: Raw reads were processed with MiGEC to extract unique molecular identifiers, and MiXCR was used to determine CDR3 positions. For each individual, recombination models were inferred using an EM algorithm with the repgenHMM and IGoR tools. The tcR package in R was used for shared clonotype analysis, with sharing normalized by the product of cloneset sizes. Out-of-frame nonproductive sequences were analyzed to study raw recombination free of thymic and clonal selection effects. TCRdb handled the public reads itself, with Q25 trimming in fastp and clone calling in MiXCR, and kept productive beta chains. When rows share a CDR3 protein, they turn into one entry using the most common DNA and genes. The V and J calls, along with clone size, are taken from TCRdb and not from the paper's own processing. A total of around 1.7 million distinct CDR3 sequences appear in this sample, roughly a third of them only once. The top ten hold under 0.35% of the sample.

Trimming costs V 3 bases and J 4 bases, and their ends lie 15 bases apart. The CDR1 and CDR2 encoded by the germline V gene are SGHTA and FQGNSA. The CDR3 covers 15 residues, taking in both the cysteine and the phenylalanine. The only DNA kept is the CDR3, 45 bases in frame from the first base. As regards this clonotype: Its binding antigen is unknown. No base quality information exists; no much larger clone differs at one position.

The sequence came from a newborn girl in good health. The chain is encoded by TRBV7-2 joined to TRBJ1-1; TRBD1 is possibly the D segment (5 matching bases). Input material: cord blood. The DNA sequence reads TGTGCCAGCAGCTTTAGTGCGGCAGGGACCACTGAAGCTTTCTTT. Translated, it gives CASSFSAAGTTEAFF.